These 32 T cell receptor beta chains originate from one sample sequenced in a study of CD8 T cells in Susac syndrome. Reverse transcription used roughly 0.45 to 1 ug RNA and random hexamers. MiXCR was run by TCRdb on the immunoSEQ multiplex PCR reads, yielding one entry per CDR3 protein. The sample has about 120,000 distinct CDR3 sequences, 90% to 95% seen once; the top ten hold approximately 0.089%. Specimen: CD4+ T cells from PBMCs. Receptor source: a human donor in good health.

CDR3 sequence: CASASRVGDTQYF. The CDR3 DNA reads TGCGCCAGCGCCTCGCGAGTTGGAGATACGCAGTATTTT. The chain couples TRBV5-1 to TRBJ2-3; D not resolved. Trimming removed 7 bases at V and 5 bases at J, with 14 bases between. Germline CDR1 is SGHRS and CDR2 is YFSETQ. The CDR3 consists of 13 residues.

The chain carries TRBV12-3 or TRBV12-4 and TRBJ1-1; D uncertain. V was pared by 3 bases and J by 4 bases, with 9 bases between. The CDR3 has 13 residues. The CDR3 sequence is CASSFGAITEAFF. DNA for the CDR3: TGTGCCAGCAGTTTCGGAGCCATCACTGAAGCTTTCTTT.

This chain joins TRBV7-9 and TRBJ2-7; D might be TRBD2 (6 bases). V lost 4 bases and J lost 5, with 6 bases in between. CDR1 is SEHNR, CDR2 FQNEAQ, per germline (reference sequence). The CDR3 has 11 residues. The DNA of the CDR3 is TGTGCCAGCAGCTGGGAGGACGAGCAGTACTTC. The encoded protein is CASSWEDEQYF.

The rearrangement joins TRBV5-6 to TRBJ2-2; 10 bases agree with TRBD2. CDR1 and CDR2 from the germline V gene are SGHDT and YYEEEE. Trimming removed 6 bases from V and 4 bases from J; junction bases left unmatched: 12. The CDR3 is made up of 17 amino acids. CDR3 amino acids: CASTVSGTSDRTGELFF. The CDR3, as DNA: TGTGCCAGCACCGTGAGTGGGACTAGCGACCGCACCGGGGAGCTGTTTTTT.

The rearrangement uses TRBV27 and TRBJ1-2, with a possible D match to TRBD1 (5 bases). Trimming shortened V by 8 bases and J by 6 bases, and 16 bases separated the two germline ends. Germline CDR1 MNHEY, CDR2 SMNVEV (reference sequence). CDR3 length equals 13 residues. CDR3 in DNA: TGTGCCAGCCTCGGGCGGGGGTTAAATGGCTACACCTTC. As protein: CASLGRGLNGYTF.

The chain combines TRBV4-2 with TRBJ2-2; a possible D gene is TRBD1 (6 bases). The germline V and J ends were trimmed by 1 base and 5 bases, with 8 bases remaining between them. The CDR3 has 14 residues. CDR1 is LGHNA and CDR2 is YNFKEQ in the germline V gene. The CDR3 loop reads CASSQGTVTGELFF. The CDR3 nucleotides read TGTGCCAGCAGCCAAGGGACAGTTACCGGGGAGCTGTTTTTT.

This sequence joins TRBV6-6 and TRBJ2-7; D is undetermined. V was pared by 5 bases and J by 3 bases, with 8 bases between. The CDR3 covers 12 residues. Germline loops: CDR1 MNHNY, CDR2 SVGAGI (reference sequence). The CDR3 here is CASSTANYEQYF. The CDR3 coding sequence is TGTGCCAGCAGTACCGCAAACTACGAGCAGTACTTC.

The chain joins TRBV6-6 to TRBJ1-5, with D possibly matching TRBD1 (5 bases). The CDR3 totals 14 residues. V lost 7 bases, J lost 4 bases, and 14 bases lay in between. CDR1 and CDR2 (germline): MNHNY, SVGAGI (reference sequence). CDR3: CASTRGEGNQPQHF. The CDR3 DNA reads TGTGCCAGCACTCGGGGGGAAGGGAATCAGCCCCAGCATTTT.

The V call is TRBV11-2, the J call TRBJ2-3; TRBD2 might be the D (5 bases). From germline, CDR1 is SGHAT and CDR2 FQNNGV. The CDR3 covers 15 residues. The V and J ends lost 3 bases and 3 bases respectively, with 13 bases between them. The CDR3 loop is CASSLERLLTDTQYF. The CDR3 nucleotides read TGTGCCAGCAGCTTGGAGCGACTACTGACAGATACGCAGTATTTT. Combining the CDR3 with reference TRBV11-2 and TRBJ2-3 gives the whole variable domain EAGVAQSPRYKIIEKRQSVAFWCNPISGHATLYWYQQILGQGPKLLIQFQNNGVVDDSQLPKDRFSAERLKGVDSTLKIQPAKLEDSAVYLCASSLERLLTDTQYFGPGTRLTVL.

The V and J genes are TRBV11-1 and TRBJ2-7; D ambiguous. The germline CDR1 and CDR2 sequences are SGHAT and FQDESV (reference sequence). The CDR3 contains 15 residues. V was shortened by 5 bases and J by 2 bases, with 16 bases between the two germline ends. CDR3 sequence reads: CASSVDPSTTYEQYF. The CDR3 DNA reads as TGTGCCAGCAGCGTCGACCCCAGTACCACCTACGAGCAGTACTTC.

The chain is built from TRBV18 and TRBJ1-4; 7 bases line up with TRBD1. CDR3 length: 14 residues. J lost 3 bases, V lost 3 bases, and 1 base had no gene match. Germline CDR1 is KGHSH and CDR2 is LQKENI. The CDR3 here is CASSPGQPNEKLFF. CDR3 in DNA: TGTGCCAGCTCACCGGGACAGCCTAATGAAAAACTGTTTTTT. Full variable domain (rest looked up from reference TRBV18 and TRBJ1-4): NAGVMQNPRHLVRRRGQEARLRCSPMKGHSHVYWYRQLPEEGLKFMVYLQKENIIDESGMPKERFSAEFPKEGPSILRIQQVVRGDSAAYFCASSPGQPNEKLFFGSGTQLSVL.

This chain uses TRBV29-1 with TRBJ2-3; 7 bases line up with TRBD2. The J segment lost 1 base and the V segment lost 7 bases, leaving 2 bases of the junction unmatched. CDR1 and CDR2 from the germline V gene are SQVTM and ANQGSEA. This CDR3 is 12 amino acids long. CDR3 residues: CSARGGTDTQYF. CDR3 DNA sequence: TGCAGCGCCCGGGGGGGCACAGATACGCAGTATTTT.

V gene TRBV11-1 combines with J gene TRBJ2-7; 8 positions agree with TRBD1. The CDR3 spans 19 residues. Germline V CDR1 and CDR2: SGHAT, FQDESV (reference sequence). V lost 3 bases and J lost 1; bases outside the gene matches: 17. The CDR3 DNA is TGTGCCAGCAGCTTCACGGCAGGACAGGGTTCAATCACGTCCTACGAGCAGTACTTC. Translation gives CASSFTAGQGSITSYEQYF.

CDR3: CASSSRRNEKLFF. The CDR3 DNA sequence: TGTGCCAGCAGTTCCAGACGTAATGAAAAACTGTTTTTT. V usage is TRBV27 and J usage is TRBJ1-4; D gene unclear. The V end lost 4 bases, the J end lost 4 bases, and 7 bases lay between the germline ends. Germline lookup yields CDR1 MNHEY and CDR2 SMNVEV (reference sequence). The length of the CDR3 is 13 residues.

The CDR3 reads CASSLIAGSTVSSYNEQFF. CDR3 sequence (DNA): TGTGCCAGCAGCTTAATAGCGGGCTCTACCGTTAGCTCCTACAATGAGCAGTTCTTC. This rearrangement joins TRBV7-3 to TRBJ2-1, with 7 bases identical to TRBD2. V was clipped by 1 base and J by 0 bases; unmatched bases: 12. The germline CDR1 and CDR2 sequences are SGHTA and FQGTGA. There are 19 residues in the CDR3.

The table lists this clonotype with a count of one. J is TRBJ2-7 and V is TRBV27, with 8 bases identical to TRBD1. After removal of 5 bases from V and 6 bases from J, the junction contained 12 bases not matched to a gene. In germline, CDR1 is MNHEY, CDR2 SMNVEV (reference sequence). This CDR3 comprises 15 residues. The CDR3 bases are TGTGCCAGCAGTACGGACAGGGTTTCTTTGAGCGAGCAGTACTTC. It specifies CASSTDRVSLSEQYF.

This clonotype has more than one count but fewer than ten. V and J are TRBV4-1 and TRBJ2-4; 9 bases match TRBD1. Losses at the gene ends were 0 bases for V and 7 bases for J; bases not matched to a gene: 13. CDR1 and CDR2 (germline): MGHRA, YSYEKL. The CDR3 spans 18 residues. DNA for the CDR3: TGCGCCAGCAGCCAAGAGGGGTTTCGGGACAGGGCTTGGAACATTCAGTACTTC. Translating gives CASSQEGFRDRAWNIQYF.

The J gene is TRBJ2-3, the V gene TRBV4-1; the D gene is possibly TRBD1 (5 bases). CDR3 length: 14 amino acids. With 2 bases removed from V and 1 base from J, the gap between germline ends came to 7 bases. The germline V gene encodes CDR1 MGHRA and CDR2 YSYEKL. The CDR3 DNA reads TGCGCCAGCAGCCAACAAGGGGGCACAGATACGCAGTATTTT. This codes for CASSQQGGTDTQYF.

The chain has TRBV12-3 or TRBV12-4 and TRBJ1-2, with a possible D match to TRBD1 (5 bases). The CDR3 loop spans 14 amino acids. Trimming removed 6 bases at V and 5 bases at J, with 16 bases between. The CDR3 DNA follows: TGTGCCAGCAGCATTGGGGACGGAGGGTATGGCTACACCTTC. It translates to CASSIGDGGYGYTF.

This clonotype was counted between two and nine times. The V gene is TRBV18, the J gene TRBJ2-7, with 12 nucleotides matching TRBD1. V trimming: 3 bases; J trimming: 7 bases; junction bases outside the gene matches: 10. Germline V lookup: CDR1 KGHSH, CDR2 LQKENI. The CDR3 has 16 amino acids. CDR3 in DNA: TGTGCCAGCTCACCCCGGACCGGGACAGGGGGCGGGGAGCAGTACTTC. It codes for CASSPRTGTGGGEQYF.

This chain connects TRBV6-1 to TRBJ1-1, with 7 bases fitting TRBD1. The J segment lost 3 bases and the V segment lost 4 bases, leaving 2 bases of the junction unmatched. This CDR3 contains 13 residues. The germline V gene has CDR1 MNHNS and CDR2 SASEGT. DNA for the CDR3: TGTGCCAGCAGTGCAGACAGGGACACTGAAGCTTTCTTT. Its protein product is CASSADRDTEAFF.

This rearrangement joins TRBV7-9 to TRBJ2-1, with 12 positions matching TRBD1. Trimming took 5 bases from V and 4 from J; bases not matched to a gene: 15. Germline V gene data show CDR1 as SEHNR and CDR2 as FQNEAQ (reference sequence). CDR3 length equals 19 residues. For the CDR3, the DNA is TGTGCCAGCAGCCTAACCCCGGGACAGGGGGCTTCTAGGTACAATGAGCAGTTCTTC. This sequence encodes CASSLTPGQGASRYNEQFF.

The CDR3: CASGGTAPSEQYF. CDR3 bases: TGCGCCAGCGGCGGGACAGCCCCGAGCGAGCAGTACTTC. The chain has TRBV5-1 and TRBJ2-7; the D gene is possibly TRBD1 (7 bases). The CDR3 is made up of 13 amino acids. V was clipped by 7 bases and J by 6 bases, with 17 bases between them. Looked up from germline, CDR1 is SGHRS and CDR2 is YFSETQ.

The V call is TRBV20-1, the J call TRBJ1-1; TRBD1 is a possible D gene (6 bases). Germline CDR1 and CDR2: DFQATT and SNEGSKA (reference sequence). Deletions cut 0 bases from V and 0 bases from J, with 11 bases between. This CDR3 comprises 15 residues. The CDR3 reads CSARDGGLVNTEAFF. CDR3 sequence (DNA): TGCAGTGCTAGAGATGGGGGGCTCGTGAACACTGAAGCTTTCTTT.

The chain carries TRBV12-3 or TRBV12-4 and TRBJ1-3; 7 bases line up with TRBD1. V shed 5 bases, J shed 0 bases, and the junction held 7 bases outside the gene matches. The CDR3 consists of 16 residues. The CDR3 region has the DNA TGTGCCAGCAGTCTAGGGACAGCATACTCTGGAAACACCATATATTTT. As protein: CASSLGTAYSGNTIYF.

The chain is built from TRBV14 and TRBJ1-2, with no clear D. The V and J ends lost 0 bases and 3 bases respectively, with 11 bases between them. There are 15 residues in the CDR3. Per germline, CDR1 SGHDN and CDR2 FVKESK. CDR3 sequence reads: CASSQDGAGYYGYTF. CDR3 sequence (DNA): TGTGCCAGCAGCCAAGATGGCGCGGGATACTATGGCTACACCTTC.

The chain is built from TRBV10-3 and TRBJ2-2; tentatively, D is TRBD1 (5 bases). This CDR3 spans 15 amino acids. Deletions cut 4 bases from V and 0 bases from J, with 9 bases between. From germline, CDR1 is ENHRY and CDR2 SYGVKD. For the CDR3, the DNA is TGTGCCATCAGTGCCGCAGGGCCGAACACCGGGGAGCTGTTTTTT. This translates into CAISAAGPNTGELFF.

In DNA, the CDR3 is TGTGCCAGCAGTGCAGCCCGGGGTGACGGCATTCAGTACTTC. Encoded protein: CASSAARGDGIQYF. The rearrangement joins TRBV6-5 to TRBJ2-4, with a tentative D call TRBD2 (5 bases). Trimming stripped 5 bases from V and 9 bases from J, with 17 bases between. This CDR3 comprises 14 residues. Germline values: CDR1 MNHEY, CDR2 SVGAGI.

This rearrangement joins TRBV29-1 to TRBJ2-7, with D uncertain. The CDR3 has 12 residues. The ends were cut back, 4 bases at V and 2 bases at J, with 9 bases in the middle. CDR1 and CDR2 from the germline V gene are SQVTM and ANQGSEA. CDR3 sequence: CSVGGRTYEQYF. CDR3 nucleotide sequence: TGCAGCGTTGGTGGACGGACCTACGAGCAGTACTTC.

The chain joins TRBV5-1 to TRBJ2-7; D is possibly TRBD2 (6 bases). The CDR3 extends over 16 amino acids. The V gene's germline CDR1 is SGHRS and CDR2 YFSETQ. Trimming cost V 3 bases and J 3 bases, with 19 bases left between them. CDR3 bases: TGCGCCAGCAGCTCACCCGGGGGAACCCACGACTACGAGCAGTACTTC. Amino acids: CASSSPGGTHDYEQYF.

The chain is built from TRBV5-1 and TRBJ1-2, with unresolved D. The germline V and J ends were trimmed by 2 bases and 3 bases, with 8 bases remaining between them. In germline, CDR1 is SGHRS, CDR2 YFSETQ. This CDR3 spans 13 amino acids. The CDR3 region is CASSFDVYYGYTF. CDR3 in DNA: TGCGCCAGCAGCTTCGACGTTTACTATGGCTACACCTTC. The full variable domain, its missing parts supplied by reference TRBV5-1 and TRBJ1-2, is KAGVTQTPRYLIKTRGQQVTLSCSPISGHRSVSWYQQTPGQGLQFLFEYFSETQRNKGNFPGRFSGRQFSNSRSEMNVSTLELGDSALYLCASSFDVYYGYTFGSGTRLTVV.

The chain's CDR3 is CSVDRTGGYQETQYF. The CDR3 bases are TGCAGCGTTGATAGGACAGGGGGCTACCAAGAGACCCAGTACTTC. V gene TRBV29-1 combines with J gene TRBJ2-5; 11 bases are a match to TRBD1. Germline CDR1 SQVTM, CDR2 ANQGSEA. This CDR3 region has 15 residues. The V and J ends lost 3 bases and 0 bases, in that order; junction bases with no gene match: 3.